The 6 T cell receptor beta chains below all came from one sample that was sequenced in a study of early T cells in non-severe SARS-CoV-2 infection. Each CDR3 protein gets one entry after TCRdb re-called the 5' RACE reads with MiXCR. This table has tens of thousands of distinct CDR3 sequences, roughly 4.1% appearing once. The material sequenced was whole blood. The receptors stem from an adult who was a healthcare worker with PCR-confirmed SARS-CoV-2 infection or an uninfected control (not recorded which).

This clonotype was seen repeatedly, ten times or more. The chain uses TRBV6-6 and TRBJ1-1, with unresolved D. The V gene's germline CDR1 is MNHNY and CDR2 SVGAGI (reference sequence). The V gene lost 0 bases and the J gene lost 3 bases, with 17 bases spanning the gap. The CDR3 contains 17 residues. DNA of the CDR3: TGTGCCAGCAGTTACTCGATACCGTCCACGTGGGACACTGAAGCTTTCTTT. This encodes CASSYSIPSTWDTEAFF.

Ten or more counts support this clonotype. This chain connects TRBV12-3 or TRBV12-4 to TRBJ1-3; 7 bases map to TRBD1. Trimming took 8 bases from V and 4 from J; bases not matched to a gene: 8. The CDR3 spans 14 residues. CDR3 DNA sequence: TGTGCCAGCGAGGGCAGGGGGGTCGGAAACACCATATATTTT. This codes for CASEGRGVGNTIYF.

In its sample, this clonotype was seen many times. The rearrangement uses TRBV9 and TRBJ2-3, with no clear D. The germline CDR1 and CDR2 sequences are SGDLS and YYNGEE. The length of the CDR3 is 15 residues. Trimming removed 4 bases from V and 1 base from J, with 13 bases in between. The CDR3, as DNA: TGTGCCAGCAGCCCCTGGAAGTCGGGCACAGATACGCAGTATTTT. It translates to CASSPWKSGTDTQYF. Full variable domain (missing parts from reference TRBV9 and TRBJ2-3): DSGVTQTPKHLITATGQRVTLRCSPRSGDLSVYWYQQSLDQGLQFLIQYYNGEERAKGNILERFSAQQFPDLHSELNLSSLELGDSALYFCASSPWKSGTDTQYFGPGTRLTVL.

A few counts support this clonotype. This rearrangement joins TRBV2 to TRBJ1-4; D is unclear. The germline V gene encodes CDR1 SNHLY and CDR2 FYNNEI. Deletions cut 4 bases from V and 4 bases from J, with 16 bases between. The CDR3 is 16 residues long. In DNA form, the CDR3 reads TGTGCCAGCAGTGCTACGGTCTCGATCCTTAATGAAAAACTGTTTTTT. Protein: CASSATVSILNEKLFF.

This clonotype has at least ten counts. The chain combines TRBV11-1 with TRBJ2-5; possibly TRBD1 or TRBD2 for D (6 bases each). CDR3 length equals 16 residues. Germline-derived CDR1 and CDR2 are SGHAT and FQDESV (reference sequence). V dropped 3 bases and J dropped 5 bases, with 19 bases sitting between them. For the CDR3, the DNA is TGTGCCAGCAGCTTGAGGGGGGCGACGGGAACCGAGACCCAGTACTTC. Amino acid sequence: CASSLRGATGTETQYF.

The chain combines TRBV27 with TRBJ2-6; D uncertain. V lost 0 bases, J lost 2 bases, and 2 bases lay in between. CDR1 MNHEY and CDR2 SMNVEV come from the germline V gene (reference sequence). This CDR3 comprises 14 residues. The CDR3 loop is CASSLSTGANVLTF. In nucleotides, the CDR3 is TGTGCCAGCAGTTTATCGACTGGGGCCAACGTCCTGACTTTC.